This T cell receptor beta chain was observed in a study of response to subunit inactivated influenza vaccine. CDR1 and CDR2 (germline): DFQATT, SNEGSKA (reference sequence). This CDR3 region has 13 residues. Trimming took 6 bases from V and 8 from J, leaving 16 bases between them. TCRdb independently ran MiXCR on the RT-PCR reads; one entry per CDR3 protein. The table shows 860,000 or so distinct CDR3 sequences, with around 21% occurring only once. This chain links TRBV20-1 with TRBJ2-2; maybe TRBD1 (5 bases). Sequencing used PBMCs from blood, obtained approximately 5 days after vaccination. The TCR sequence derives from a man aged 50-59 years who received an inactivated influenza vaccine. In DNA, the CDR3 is TGCAGTGCCCTGGGGCTTGACGAGGGGGAGCTGTTTTTT. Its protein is CSALGLDEGELFF.